A single sample is the source of the 30 T cell receptor beta chains below, sequenced in a study of cytomegalovirus exposure and HLA in healthy donors. Primers included in the PCR were 60 Vbeta and 13 Jbeta primers. The table came from immunoSEQ multiplex PCR; TCRdb's copy has only in-frame clones and leaves some out. The top ten hold about 4.2% of the sample, which has around 80,000 clones, approximately 60% seen once. Sequenced: PBMCs. Receptor source: a male donor in good health and CMV-seropositive.

The chain employs TRBV5-1 and TRBJ1-5; D gene unclear. V dropped 5 bases and J dropped 3 bases, with 12 bases sitting between them. CDR3 length: 14 amino acids. Germline V gene sequence: CDR1 SGHRS, CDR2 YFSETQ. The CDR3 nucleotides are TGCGCCAGCAGGGCTGGACTAAACAATCAGCCCCAGCATTTT. It encodes CASRAGLNNQPQHF.

The gene calls are TRBV5-4 and TRBJ1-2; a weak D match, TRBD1 (6 bases). Trimming took 3 bases from V and 8 from J, leaving 17 bases between them. The length of the CDR3 is 14 residues. The germline V gene has CDR1 SGHNT and CDR2 YYREEE (reference sequence). The CDR3 coding sequence is TGTGCCAGCAGCTCAGGGTGGGGGCAGAGCGGCTACACCTTC. Translated: CASSSGWGQSGYTF.

J is TRBJ2-6 and V is TRBV7-2; D is possibly TRBD2 (6 bases). The CDR3 extends over 16 amino acids. CDR1 is SGHTA, CDR2 FQGNSA, per germline. V was shortened by 8 bases and J by 4 bases, with 18 bases between the two germline ends. The CDR3 DNA reads as TGTGCCAGCTCACGGGACTCCAACTCCGGGGCCAACGTCCTGACTTTC. It codes for CASSRDSNSGANVLTF. Variable domain in full (rest from reference TRBV7-2 and TRBJ2-6): GAGVSQSPSNKVTEKGKDVELRCDPISGHTALYWYRQSLGQGLEFLIYFQGNSAPDKSGLPSDRFSAERTGGSVSTLTIQRTQQEDSAVYLCASSRDSNSGANVLTFGAGSRLTVL.

This clone came up a few times. The V call is TRBV25-1, the J call TRBJ1-1; perhaps TRBD1 as D (6 bases). The germline CDR1 and CDR2 sequences are MGHDK and SYGVNS. V was clipped by 5 bases and J by 2 bases, with 15 bases between them. CDR3 length: 15 residues. The CDR3 coding sequence is TGTGCCAGCAGTCCCCTCGGGGGGCTCAACACTGAAGCTTTCTTT. Its protein product is CASSPLGGLNTEAFF.

J is TRBJ1-1 and V is TRBV27; a possible D gene is TRBD1 (6 bases). CDR1 MNHEY and CDR2 SMNVEV come from the germline V gene (reference sequence). Between the trimmed V and J ends, which lost 5 bases and 4 bases, there was a span of 17 bases. The CDR3 consists of 15 residues. This chain's CDR3 is CASSRTGSGTTEAFF. DNA of the CDR3: TGTGCCAGCAGTCGTACAGGGTCGGGGACCACTGAAGCTTTCTTT.

The chain employs TRBV9 and TRBJ2-7; no reliable D call. Trimming pared 0 bases from V and 9 bases from J, leaving 19 bases between. From germline, CDR1 is SGDLS and CDR2 YYNGEE. This CDR3 has 15 amino acids. The DNA for the CDR3 is TGTGCCAGCAGCGTAGGTGGAGAATCCCTACCTCGGCAGTACTTC. It codes for CASSVGGESLPRQYF.

This CDR3 reads CASSPQANTEAFF. The DNA of the CDR3 is TGTGCCAGCAGCCCGCAAGCGAACACTGAAGCTTTCTTT. V gene TRBV7-3 combines with J gene TRBJ1-1, with D unclear. The V end lost 5 bases, the J end lost 1 base, and 8 bases lay between the germline ends. CDR3 size: 13 residues. Germline CDR1 reads SGHTA; CDR2 reads FQGTGA. Full variable domain (rest looked up from reference TRBV7-3 and TRBJ1-1): GAGVSQTPSNKVTEKGKYVELRCDPISGHTALYWYRQSLGQGPEFLIYFQGTGAADDSGLPNDRFFAVRPEGSVSTLKIQRTERGDSAVYLCASSPQANTEAFFGQGTRLTVV.

The J gene is TRBJ2-5, the V gene TRBV5-1, with a weak D call TRBD1 (5 bases). Trimming took off 4 bases at V and 1 base at J, with 14 bases between the two ends. CDR3 length: 15 amino acids. The V gene's germline CDR1 is SGHRS and CDR2 YFSETQ. CDR3 sequence (DNA): TGCGCCAGCAGCCCGCTGACAGCCCGCCAAGAGACCCAGTACTTC. It encodes CASSPLTARQETQYF.

The DNA for the CDR3 is TGTGCCAGCAGCTTATCGGGACAGGGGGCACTCCTGGACGAGCAGTACTTC. It specifies CASSLSGQGALLDEQYF. This rearrangement joins TRBV13 to TRBJ2-7, with TRBD1 identical over 12 bases. The CDR3 consists of 17 residues. Per the germline V gene, CDR1 is PRHDT and CDR2 is FYEKMQ (reference sequence). Trimming at V came to 2 bases and at J to 5 bases, leaving 10 bases not matched to a gene.

The chain employs TRBV7-2 and TRBJ2-5; a possible D gene is TRBD1 (6 bases). CDR3 length: 15 residues. Germline CDR1 is SGHTA and CDR2 is FQGNSA. V was pared by 6 bases and J by 5 bases, with 19 bases between. Here the CDR3 DNA reads TGTGCCAGCAGGCAAGGGGGTGGCTTAAGTGAGACCCAGTACTTC. Its translation: CASRQGGGLSETQYF.

This sequence joins TRBV18 and TRBJ1-4, with D possibly TRBD1 on 5 matching bases. Germline CDR1 reads KGHSH; CDR2 reads LQKENI. The CDR3 is 15 residues long. Trimming stripped 3 bases from V and 5 bases from J, with 13 bases between. CDR3 nucleotide sequence: TGTGCCAGCTCACCGGCGGCGCGGGGGAATGAAAAACTGTTTTTT. Amino acid sequence: CASSPAARGNEKLFF.

The rearrangement uses TRBV7-3 and TRBJ1-1; the D is unclear. Trimming removed 5 bases from V and 0 bases from J, with 7 bases in between. Germline V gene lookup returns CDR1 SGHTA and CDR2 FQGTGA. The CDR3 is 13 amino acids. CDR3 sequence (DNA): TGTGCCAGCAGCGCGTCCATGAACACTGAAGCTTTCTTT. This encodes CASSASMNTEAFF.

This chain links TRBV11-3 with TRBJ2-5; 8 nucleotides match TRBD1. The junction had 7 bases not matched to a gene; V was cut back by 2 bases and J by 5 bases. Germline V gives CDR1 SGHNT, CDR2 YENEEA. The CDR3 has 15 amino acids. CDR3 nucleotides: TGTGCCAGCAGCTTAACTACAGGGGGTAGGGAGACCCAGTACTTC. Translation gives CASSLTTGGRETQYF.

The CDR3 region is CASSPPGTGDTGELFF. The CDR3, as DNA: TGTGCCAGCAGCCCGCCCGGGACAGGGGACACCGGGGAGCTGTTTTTT. V and J are TRBV7-9 and TRBJ2-2; 10 bases line up with TRBD1. The junction had 6 bases not matched to a gene; V was cut back by 5 bases and J by 3 bases. The germline gives CDR1 SEHNR, CDR2 FQNEAQ (reference sequence). This CDR3 comprises 16 residues.

V is TRBV10-2 and J is TRBJ2-5; TRBD1 might be the D (6 bases). The germline gives CDR1 WSHSY, CDR2 SAAADI. The ends were cut back, 6 bases at V and 5 bases at J, with 13 bases in the middle. The CDR3 length is 13 residues. This CDR3 is CASRETGRETQYF. DNA for the CDR3: TGCGCCAGCAGGGAGACAGGAAGGGAGACCCAGTACTTC.

The count of this clone is one. The chain joins TRBV6-1 to TRBJ2-1; TRBD2 matches at 12 bases. The CDR3 is 17 amino acids. CDR1 MNHNS and CDR2 SASEGT come from the germline V gene. J was trimmed by 6 bases and V by 0 bases; bases with no gene match: 6. CDR3 in amino acids: CASSEALRLAGANEQFF. CDR3 coding DNA: TGTGCCAGCAGTGAAGCGCTTCGACTAGCGGGGGCCAATGAGCAGTTCTTC.

The gene calls are TRBV5-1 and TRBJ1-1, with D tentatively TRBD1 (6 bases). From germline, CDR1 is SGHRS and CDR2 YFSETQ. Trimming stripped 4 bases from V and 0 bases from J, with 13 bases between. This CDR3 region has 15 residues. The CDR3 nucleotides read TGCGCCAGCAGCCCGACGGACAGAATGAACACTGAAGCTTTCTTT. Translated: CASSPTDRMNTEAFF.

The chain has TRBV7-9 and TRBJ1-5; maybe TRBD1 (5 bases). Germline-derived CDR1 and CDR2 are SEHNR and FQNEAQ (reference sequence). V dropped 3 bases and J dropped 4 bases, with 13 bases sitting between them. CDR3 length: 15 amino acids. CDR3 in amino acids: CASSFSRERNQPQHF. CDR3 in DNA: TGTGCCAGCAGCTTCTCCAGGGAACGTAATCAGCCCCAGCATTTT.

The chain is built from TRBV9 and TRBJ2-7; 8 nucleotides match TRBD2. The CDR3 totals 14 residues. The V and J ends lost 4 bases and 0 bases, in that order; junction bases with no gene match: 3. Germline V gene lookup returns CDR1 SGDLS and CDR2 YYNGEE. This CDR3 reads CASSTGTSSYEQYF. Here the CDR3 DNA reads TGTGCCAGCAGCACCGGGACTAGCTCCTACGAGCAGTACTTC.

CDR3 loop: CASSLVAGKSNQPQHF. The CDR3 DNA is TGTGCCAGCAGCTTAGTGGCGGGGAAGAGCAATCAGCCCCAGCATTTT. V gene TRBV7-8 combines with J gene TRBJ1-5, with D unresolved. Trimming pared 1 base from V and 1 base from J, leaving 11 bases between. CDR3 size: 16 residues. Germline V gene data show CDR1 as SGHVS and CDR2 as FQNEAQ.

This rearrangement joins TRBV19 to TRBJ1-1; 7 positions agree with TRBD1. CDR3 length: 14 residues. The ends lost 7 bases at V and 3 bases at J; junction bases unmatched: 8. Germline V gene sequence: CDR1 LNHDA, CDR2 SQIVND (reference sequence). CDR3 loop: CASTVQGWDTEAFF. CDR3 nucleotide sequence: TGTGCCAGTACCGTACAGGGGTGGGACACTGAAGCTTTCTTT.

A few counts support this clone. V gene TRBV5-1 combines with J gene TRBJ1-4; TRBD1 matches at 7 bases. CDR3 length: 15 residues. CDR1 is SGHRS and CDR2 is YFSETQ in the germline V gene. Losses at the gene ends were 3 bases for V and 2 bases for J; bases not matched to a gene: 4. In DNA form, the CDR3 reads TGCGCCAGCAGCTCAAAGACAGGGACTAATGAAAAACTGTTTTTT. This codes for CASSSKTGTNEKLFF.

The chain has TRBV5-4 and TRBJ1-2; the match to TRBD1 covers 7 bases. This CDR3 has 14 residues. V lost 9 bases and J lost 0; bases outside the gene matches: 8. Germline V gene sequence: CDR1 SGHNT, CDR2 YYREEE (reference sequence). The DNA for the CDR3 is TGTGCCATTAAAGGGGGCCGTTCTAACTATGGCTACACCTTC. Residues: CAIKGGRSNYGYTF.

CDR3 amino acids: CASLDGAGPYNEQFF. The CDR3 nucleotides are TGCGCCAGCCTGGATGGGGCAGGGCCCTACAATGAGCAGTTCTTC. V gene TRBV5-1 combines with J gene TRBJ2-1, with D possibly matching TRBD1 (5 bases). This CDR3 is built from 15 residues. V lost 7 bases, J lost 2 bases, and 16 bases lay in between. Germline V CDR1 and CDR2: SGHRS, YFSETQ.

The genes are TRBV6-5 and TRBJ1-2, with D perhaps TRBD1 (6 bases). Germline V gene lookup returns CDR1 MNHEY and CDR2 SVGAGI. Trimming left V 4 bases short and J 8 bases short, with 11 bases between. The CDR3 is 12 residues long. CDR3 in amino acids: CASSFYGTGYTF. The CDR3 nucleotides read TGTGCCAGCAGTTTCTACGGGACAGGCTACACCTTC.

This clone was found a few times. The rearrangement links TRBV9 to TRBJ1-2; 9 bases line up with TRBD1. The CDR3 extends over 15 amino acids. V lost 0 bases, J lost 7 bases, and 7 bases stayed unmatched. The germline CDR1 and CDR2 sequences are SGDLS and YYNGEE. CDR3 coding DNA: TGTGCCAGCAGCGTAGTGGACAGGGGAGGGGGTGGCTACACCTTC. Translating it yields CASSVVDRGGGGYTF.

The rearrangement joins TRBV7-8 to TRBJ2-3; 11 nucleotides align to TRBD2. The CDR3 consists of 16 residues. Unmatched junction bases numbered 4, after V lost 3 bases and J lost 2 bases. Germline V CDR1 and CDR2: SGHVS, FQNEAQ. The CDR3 protein is CASSFASGGTTDTQYF. As DNA, the CDR3 is TGTGCCAGCAGCTTCGCTAGCGGGGGGACCACAGATACGCAGTATTTT.

The chain has TRBV25-1 and TRBJ1-2; 8 nucleotides agree with TRBD1. Germline V gene data show CDR1 as MGHDK and CDR2 as SYGVNS. Trimming took 4 bases from V and 4 from J; bases not matched to a gene: 11. This CDR3 contains 16 residues. Here the CDR3 reads CASSGALGQGPYGYTF. CDR3 nucleotide sequence: TGTGCCAGCAGTGGAGCGCTAGGACAGGGTCCCTATGGCTACACCTTC.

J is TRBJ1-3 and V is TRBV6-1; no clear D. The CDR3 sequence is 15 residues long. In germline, CDR1 is MNHNS, CDR2 SASEGT. V was clipped by 3 bases and J by 0 bases, with 9 bases between them. CDR3 coding DNA: TGTGCCAGCAGTGAGAACGGGAACTCTGGAAACACCATATATTTT. It codes for CASSENGNSGNTIYF.

This clone has just a few counts. The V call is TRBV2, the J call TRBJ1-2; TRBD1 agrees at 10 bases. With V trimmed by 7 bases and J by 10 bases, 12 bases remained unmatched. Germline CDR1 is SNHLY and CDR2 is FYNNEI. This CDR3 region has 14 residues. CDR3: CASTVGTGASSYTF. As DNA, the CDR3 is TGTGCCAGCACCGTCGGGACAGGGGCCTCCTCCTACACCTTC.